The clone carrying this TCR beta chain was observed a single time. The antigen is undetermined. Trimming stripped 5 bases from V and 4 bases from J, with 11 bases between. Germline values: CDR1 MGHDK, CDR2 SYGVNS. CDR3 length equals 14 residues. It was RNA transcripts that yielded the amplified TCR beta CDR3 regions. HTBI primers were employed in a first-round RT-PCR of the TCR CDR3. TCRdb reprocessed the multiplex PCR reads with MiXCR, giving one entry per CDR3 protein. The table shows hundreds of thousands of distinct CDR3 sequences, with approximately 40% occurring only once. The data stem from a study of T cells in Graves' hyperthyroidism and ophthalmopathy. Across the study: Pretreatment peripheral blood was obtained at initial diagnosis.

The study, taken as a whole, reports: Most thyroid clonotypes expanded above 0.001 were also detected in blood.

The sequenced sample consisted of blood. J is TRBJ1-4 and V is TRBV25-1; D call uncertain. The clonotype was recovered from a woman in her 40s with Graves' hyperthyroidism. DNA of the CDR3: TGTGCCAGCAGTTTATCGTACAGTAATGAAAAACTGTTTTTT. Its translation: CASSLSYSNEKLFF. Full variable domain (remainder filled in from reference TRBV25-1 and TRBJ1-4): EADIYQTPRYLVIGTGKKITLECSQTMGHDKMYWYQQDPGMELHLIHYSYGVNSTEKGDLSSESTVSRIRTEHFPLTLESARPSHTSQYLCASSLSYSNEKLFFGSGTQLSVL.